A selection of T cell receptor beta chains follows, all from one sample in a study of T cell changes during pregnancy in multiple sclerosis. Generated by immunoSEQ multiplex PCR, the TCRdb table keeps only in-frame clones and is missing some. The sample includes tens of thousands of clones, 93% seen only once; the top ten take roughly 2.6%. The specimen was CD8+ T cells from peripheral blood mononuclear cells, collected in the third trimester of pregnancy. Receptor source: a female donor with multiple sclerosis, enrolled in a pregnancy study. The CDR3 runs from the conserved cysteine through the conserved F or W. A D gene is named only where the DNA matches it firmly. Not every row has a clone size; where given, it reads once, few, many or a size class.

d_call j_call v_call clone_size cdr3_aa cdr3_nt
- TRBJ1-5 TRBV2 - CASSYSGVPGQPQHF TGTGCCAGCAGTTACTCAGGGGTACCGGGACAGCCCCAGCATTTT
- TRBJ1-1 TRBV19 - CASNWGETSPTEAFF TGTGCCAGTAATTGGGGGGAAACCTCGCCCACTGAAGCTTTCTTT
TRBD1 TRBJ2-7 TRBV30 - CAWSRDRGTGEQYF TGTGCCTGGAGCCGGGACAGGGGGACGGGCGAGCAGTACTTC
- TRBJ1-3 TRBV7-8 - CASSRPGDTIYF TGTGCCAGCAGCCGCCCGGGGGACACCATATATTTT
TRBD2 TRBJ2-3 TRBV28 - CASSPTGLAAITDTQYF TGTGCCAGCAGTCCCACAGGACTAGCGGCTATCACAGATACGCAGTATTTT
- TRBJ2-1 TRBV28 - CASSLVQRGQTYNEQFF TGTGCCAGCAGTTTAGTCCAACGCGGACAAACCTACAATGAGCAGTTCTTC
TRBD2 TRBJ2-1 TRBV15 - CATSRDLGSGSYNEQFF TGTGCCACCAGCAGAGATCTGGGTAGCGGGTCGTACAATGAGCAGTTCTTC
- TRBJ2-1 TRBV7-9 - CASSWTDSVQGYNEQFF TGTGCCAGCAGCTGGACAGACAGCGTTCAAGGCTACAATGAGCAGTTCTTC
TRBD1 TRBJ1-1 TRBV27 - CASSLSDRGNTEAFF TGTGCCAGCAGTTTATCAGACAGGGGGAACACTGAAGCTTTCTTT
TRBD1 TRBJ1-5 TRBV12-5 - CASGLVLGGGNQPQHF TGTGCTAGTGGTTTGGTATTAGGGGGCGGTAATCAGCCCCAGCATTTT
- TRBJ1-1 TRBV29-1 few CSVEIVGLPAF TGCAGCGTTGAAATAGTGGGACTGCCCGCCTTT
- TRBJ2-7 TRBV7-6 - CASSPLDNYEQYF TGTGCCAGCAGCCCCTTGGACAACTACGAGCAGTACTTC
TRBD2 TRBJ2-7 TRBV14 - CASSHPASGGTYEQYF TGTGCCAGCAGCCACCCAGCCTCCGGGGGGACCTACGAGCAGTACTTC
TRBD1 TRBJ2-2 TRBV7-9 - CASSPVFGTGNTGELFF TGTGCCAGCAGCCCCGTTTTTGGGACAGGGAACACCGGGGAGCTGTTTTTT
TRBD1 TRBJ1-5 TRBV30 - CAWSRQGAHSNQPQHF TGTGCCTGGAGTAGACAGGGGGCTCATAGCAATCAGCCCCAGCATTTT
TRBD2 TRBJ2-7 TRBV9 - CASNAIPLGLAVEEQYF TGTGCCAGCAACGCGATACCCTTGGGACTAGCAGTTGAAGAGCAGTACTTC
- TRBJ2-7 TRBV28 - CASTQVAYEQYF TGTGCCAGCACCCAGGTGGCCTACGAGCAGTACTTC
- TRBJ2-1 TRBV4-1 - CASSQARLSSYNEQFF TGCGCCAGCAGCCAAGCTCGCCTGAGCTCCTACAATGAGCAGTTCTTC
- TRBJ1-1 TRBV27 - CASRLQGMNTEAFF TGTGCCAGCAGACTTCAGGGCATGAACACTGAAGCTTTCTTT
- TRBJ2-5 TRBV5-1 - CASSLGGSQYF TGCGCCAGCAGCTTGGGAGGGTCCCAGTACTTC
- TRBJ2-1 TRBV19 once CASTLNNEQFF TGTGCCAGTACCCTTAACAATGAGCAGTTCTTC
TRBD2 TRBJ2-5 TRBV7-9 - CASSIGTSGRKETQYF TGTGCCAGCAGCATTGGGACTAGCGGGAGGAAGGAGACCCAGTACTTC
TRBD1 TRBJ2-1 TRBV15 - CATSNTGTGNNEQFF TGTGCCACCAGCAATACCGGGACAGGTAACAATGAGCAGTTCTTC
- TRBJ2-1 TRBV7-9 - CASSLSGSYNEQFF TGTGCCAGCAGCTTATCGGGCTCCTACAATGAGCAGTTCTTC
- TRBJ2-6 TRBV7-8 - CASSSQESGANVLTF TGTGCCAGCAGCTCCCAGGAATCTGGGGCCAACGTCCTGACTTTC
TRBD2 TRBJ2-7 TRBV13 - CASSLTSGEQYF TGTGCCAGCAGCCTGACTAGCGGAGAGCAGTACTTC
TRBD1 TRBJ2-7 TRBV27 few CASSIQGARNEQYF TGTGCCAGCAGCATACAGGGGGCGCGGAACGAGCAGTACTTC
TRBD1 TRBJ2-7 TRBV28 - CASSFRGGRYEQYF TGTGCCAGCAGTTTTAGAGGGGGCAGGTACGAGCAGTACTTC
- TRBJ1-2 TRBV6-5 - CASSYGQNNYGYTF TGTGCCAGCAGTTACGGACAGAATAACTATGGCTACACCTTC
- TRBJ1-1 TRBV30 - CAWMGGVAMNTEAFF TGTGCCTGGATGGGGGGGGTAGCAATGAACACTGAAGCTTTCTTT
- TRBJ2-1 TRBV12-5 - CASAFTGTYNEQFF TGTGCTAGTGCCTTTACCGGGACCTACAATGAGCAGTTCTTC
- TRBJ2-2 TRBV25-1 - CASSESDTGELFF TGTGCCAGCAGTGAATCGGACACCGGGGAGCTGTTTTTT
TRBD1 TRBJ1-2 TRBV5-1 - CASSLGQGGDYGYTF TGCGCCAGCAGCTTGGGACAGGGTGGCGACTATGGCTACACCTTC